Below, 32 T cell receptor beta chains from the same sample are listed, as sequenced in a study of T cell repertoires in cytomegalovirus infection (dated by TCRdb to the late 2010s). Sequencer: Illumina HiSeq 1500. TCRdb's own reprocessing of the public reads used fastp at Q25 and MiXCR and kept productive beta chains. For every CDR3 protein sequence, its rows merge into one entry that carries the most common genes and DNA. This sample lists about 300,000 distinct CDR3 sequences; roughly a tenth were detected once. Around 2.5% of the sample lies in the top ten. Input material: PBMCs. The source is a human donor in good health (CMV status not recorded). Some clones in this sample may be carry-over from other donors' samples.

This clonotype was seen repeatedly, ten times or more. This chain joins TRBV6-4 and TRBJ2-2; D tentatively fits TRBD1 or TRBD2 (5 bases each). V gave up 5 bases and J gave up 4 bases, with 20 bases separating them. Per the germline V gene, CDR1 is MRHNA and CDR2 is SNTAGT. The CDR3 has 17 amino acids. The DNA for the CDR3 is TGTGCCAGCAGTTCACATGGGACGGAGTTCGGCACCGGGGAGCTGTTTTTT. This translates into CASSSHGTEFGTGELFF.

This clonotype occurred many times. This chain uses TRBV7-2 with TRBJ2-3; a possible D gene is TRBD2 (5 bases). V was trimmed by 6 bases and J by 3 bases, leaving 16 bases between them. The CDR3 totals 15 residues. Germline CDR1 and CDR2: SGHTA and FQGNSA. CDR3 DNA sequence: TGTGCCAGCAGACGGGGTGGCTTAGGTACAGATACGCAGTATTTT. Translated, it gives CASRRGGLGTDTQYF.

This clonotype was detected a few times. The chain combines TRBV12-3 or TRBV12-4 with TRBJ2-1; D call uncertain. V was cut by 4 bases and J by 2 bases, with 9 bases left in between. The length of the CDR3 is 14 residues. The CDR3 nucleotides read TGTGCCAGCAGTTACTTCGACCCCTACAATGAGCAGTTCTTC. As protein: CASSYFDPYNEQFF.

This clonotype was detected only a few times. The chain links TRBV7-2 to TRBJ2-3; 11 nucleotides agree with TRBD2. Per germline, CDR1 SGHTA and CDR2 FQGNSA. This CDR3 spans 16 amino acids. V was clipped by 4 bases and J by 4 bases; unmatched bases: 7. CDR3 nucleotides: TGTGCCAGCAGCTCTAGACTAGCGGGGCTTTCAGATACGCAGTATTTT. Translated, it gives CASSSRLAGLSDTQYF.

The chain employs TRBV28 and TRBJ2-5; tentative D call: TRBD1 (6 bases). The germline V gene encodes CDR1 MDHEN and CDR2 SYDVKM. Trimming took 6 bases from V and 3 from J, leaving 8 bases between them. This CDR3 is built from 12 residues. The chain's CDR3 is CASSRTEETQYF. The CDR3 nucleotides are TGTGCCAGCAGCCGGACAGAAGAGACCCAGTACTTC.

The genes are TRBV20-1 and TRBJ1-4; maybe TRBD1 (5 bases). This CDR3 is built from 14 residues. The germline V gene encodes CDR1 DFQATT and CDR2 SNEGSKA (reference sequence). The V and J ends lost 2 bases and 8 bases respectively, with 15 bases between them. CDR3 residues: CSARLAGGSEKLFF. CDR3 in DNA: TGCAGTGCTAGACTAGCCGGGGGTAGCGAAAAACTGTTTTTT.

This clonotype came up many times. The V gene is TRBV7-2, the J gene TRBJ2-2; possible D gene TRBD1, 6 bases. This CDR3 has 16 amino acids. V dropped 7 bases and J dropped 0 bases, with 15 bases sitting between them. CDR1 is SGHTA, CDR2 FQGNSA, per germline. For the CDR3, the DNA is TGTGCCAGCACCCTGCTCGGGACAACGAACACCGGGGAGCTGTTTTTT. It translates to CASTLLGTTNTGELFF.

Many counts were recorded for this clonotype. V and J are TRBV27 and TRBJ1-1; D is possibly TRBD1 (6 bases). The germline V and J ends were trimmed by 6 bases and 2 bases, with 13 bases remaining between them. Germline V gene lookup returns CDR1 MNHEY and CDR2 SMNVEV (reference sequence). This CDR3 comprises 14 residues. The CDR3 nucleotides read TGTGCCAGCAGGCCGGGGGCGGGTAACACTGAAGCTTTCTTT. Translating it yields CASRPGAGNTEAFF.

The chain links TRBV29-1 to TRBJ2-7; TRBD1 matches 7 bases. The V segment lost 3 bases and the J segment 1 base; nucleotides outside the gene matches: 3. In germline, CDR1 is SQVTM, CDR2 ANQGSEA. CDR3 size: 13 residues. The CDR3 DNA follows: TGCAGCGTTGACTCGGGACAGTCCTACGAGCAGTACTTC. Translated, it gives CSVDSGQSYEQYF.

This clonotype was found many times. The rearrangement uses TRBV5-4 and TRBJ2-3; D uncertain. CDR3 size: 14 residues. The V end was cut by 3 bases, the J end by 0 bases, with 8 bases between. Germline V gene data show CDR1 as SGHNT and CDR2 as YYREEE (reference sequence). The CDR3 bases are TGTGCCAGCAGCTCTGCCTCTAGCACAGATACGCAGTATTTT. Translated, it gives CASSSASSTDTQYF.

This clonotype was seen a few times. V gene TRBV3-1 combines with J gene TRBJ2-7; TRBD1 matches at 10 bases. This CDR3 spans 15 amino acids. Germline V gives CDR1 LGHDT, CDR2 YNNKEL (reference sequence). J was trimmed by 4 bases and V by 4 bases; bases with no gene match: 7. The CDR3 here is CASSPGTGDLYEQYF. The CDR3 DNA follows: TGTGCCAGCAGCCCCGGGACAGGGGACCTATACGAGCAGTACTTC.

In this sample, this clonotype turned up many times. CDR3 region: CASSIPRGLRTGELFF. CDR3 nucleotides: TGTGCCAGTAGTATTCCCAGGGGGCTAAGGACCGGGGAGCTGTTTTTT. The chain combines TRBV19 with TRBJ2-2, with TRBD1 identical over 8 bases. The CDR3 is 16 amino acids. Looked up from germline, CDR1 is LNHDA and CDR2 is SQIVND (reference sequence). V trimming: 3 bases; J trimming: 5 bases; junction bases outside the gene matches: 8.

The V and J genes are TRBV6-5 and TRBJ2-7, with 7 bases fitting TRBD1. Germline CDR1 MNHEY, CDR2 SVGAGI. V shed 10 bases, J shed 6 bases, and the junction held 21 bases outside the gene matches. The CDR3 loop spans 16 amino acids. CDR3 DNA: TGTGCCACCAAGCCGGGACAGCTTTTCCAAGGGGGCGAGCAGTACTTC. This sequence encodes CATKPGQLFQGGEQYF.

This clonotype showed up many times. V is TRBV20-1 and J is TRBJ2-7; tentatively, D is TRBD1 or TRBD2 (5 bases each). The CDR3 totals 14 residues. The germline V gene encodes CDR1 DFQATT and CDR2 SNEGSKA (reference sequence). V lost 2 bases and J 3 bases, leaving 14 bases between the germline ends. CDR3 loop: CSARHGTGVYEQYV. The CDR3 DNA is TGCAGTGCTAGACACGGGACCGGCGTCTACGAGCAGTACGTC.

V and J are TRBV6-5 and TRBJ2-7; TRBD1 agrees at 8 bases. Germline trimming cut 2 bases from V and 6 bases from J; bases unmatched to any gene: 9. The CDR3 loop spans 15 amino acids. CDR1 MNHEY and CDR2 SVGAGI come from the germline V gene. CDR3 loop: CASSYRPGQGGEQYF. In DNA, the CDR3 is TGTGCCAGCAGTTACCGGCCTGGACAGGGCGGCGAGCAGTACTTC.

The chain carries TRBV6-5 and TRBJ2-2; tentative D call: TRBD2 (6 bases). Trimming cost V 7 bases and J 6 bases, with 18 bases left between them. The CDR3 contains 15 residues. Germline assignment: CDR1 MNHEY and CDR2 SVGAGI. The CDR3 DNA follows: TGTGCCAGCACCCCCCGGGGGACGAGGGCCGGGGAGCTGTTTTTT. It codes for CASTPRGTRAGELFF.

This clonotype was detected many times. DNA of the CDR3: TGTGCCAGCAGCTTAGTTTCTGGGGCCGGGGCCAACGTCCTGACTTTC. This translates into CASSLVSGAGANVLTF. The V call is TRBV7-9, the J call TRBJ2-6; possible D gene TRBD1, 5 bases. V dropped 1 base and J dropped 4 bases, with 11 bases sitting between them. The length of the CDR3 is 16 residues. Looked up from germline, CDR1 is SEHNR and CDR2 is FQNEAQ (reference sequence).

The chain is built from TRBV20-1 and TRBJ2-6, with D uncertain. CDR1 and CDR2 (germline): DFQATT, SNEGSKA (reference sequence). This CDR3 spans 14 amino acids. Deletions cut 3 bases from V and 1 base from J, with 7 bases between. CDR3 bases: TGCAGTGCTAGTTCAGTGTCTGGGGCCAACGTCCTGACTTTC. Its protein product is CSASSVSGANVLTF.

Only a few counts were recorded for this clonotype. The chain uses TRBV14 and TRBJ2-7; D is possibly TRBD2 (5 bases). This CDR3 has 13 residues. Trimming left V 8 bases short and J 3 bases short, with 14 bases between. Germline assignment: CDR1 SGHDN and CDR2 FVKESK. CDR3 loop: CASGPSSGYEQYV. CDR3 DNA sequence: TGTGCCAGCGGCCCCTCGAGCGGCTACGAGCAGTACGTC.

This clonotype was counted at least ten times. The V gene is TRBV20-1, the J gene TRBJ2-3; D possibly corresponds to TRBD1 (6 bases). The CDR3 runs to 17 residues. V was trimmed by 6 bases and J by 1 base, leaving 23 bases between them. CDR1 and CDR2 from the germline V gene are DFQATT and SNEGSKA (reference sequence). CDR3 sequence: CSAIRTAPSVGTDTQYF. In nucleotides, the CDR3 is TGCAGTGCGATAAGGACAGCTCCCTCGGTGGGCACAGATACGCAGTATTTT.

This clonotype was recorded many times. This chain connects TRBV18 to TRBJ2-5; maybe TRBD2 (5 bases). This CDR3 is 15 amino acids long. The ends were cut back, 2 bases at V and 1 base at J, with 11 bases in the middle. Germline CDR1 and CDR2: KGHSH and LQKENI. The CDR3 coding sequence is TGTGCCAGCTCACCATCAGCGGTGGCCCAAGAGACCCAGTACTTC. This translates into CASSPSAVAQETQYF. Drawing the rest from reference TRBV18 and TRBJ2-5, the complete variable domain is NAGVMQNPRHLVRRRGQEARLRCSPMKGHSHVYWYRQLPEEGLKFMVYLQKENIIDESGMPKERFSAEFPKEGPSILRIQQVVRGDSAAYFCASSPSAVAQETQYFGPGTRLLVL.

This clonotype was seen repeatedly, ten times or more. The genes are TRBV10-2 and TRBJ2-3, with unresolved D. CDR1 is WSHSY and CDR2 is SAAADI in the germline V gene. This CDR3 region has 13 residues. Trimming stripped 4 bases from V and 5 bases from J, with 10 bases between. The CDR3 loop is CASSVGGKDTQYF. Written as DNA, the CDR3 is TGCGCCAGCAGTGTTGGTGGGAAAGATACGCAGTATTTT.

Many counts were recorded for this clonotype. The chain joins TRBV29-1 to TRBJ2-1; D may correspond to TRBD1 or TRBD2 (6 bases each). The CDR3 covers 14 residues. Germline V gene sequence: CDR1 SQVTM, CDR2 ANQGSEA. Between the trimmed V and J ends, which lost 1 base and 2 bases, there was a span of 9 bases. CDR3 region: CSVEGRGAYNEQFF. The CDR3 DNA sequence: TGCAGCGTTGAAGGTAGGGGGGCCTACAATGAGCAGTTCTTC.

This clonotype has just a few counts. The chain has TRBV11-1 and TRBJ2-2, with 10 nucleotides matching TRBD2. The J segment lost 0 bases and the V segment lost 2 bases, leaving 3 bases of the junction unmatched. The CDR3 contains 17 residues. From germline, CDR1 is SGHAT and CDR2 FQDESV (reference sequence). The CDR3 is CASSLRAGGANTGELFF. DNA for the CDR3: TGTGCCAGCAGCTTACGAGCGGGGGGGGCGAACACCGGGGAGCTGTTTTTT. Looking up the rest from reference TRBV11-1 and TRBJ2-2 gives the full variable domain: EAEVAQSPRYKITEKSQAVAFWCDPISGHATLYWYRQILGQGPELLVQFQDESVVDDSQLPKDRFSAERLKGVDSTLKIQPAELGDSAMYLCASSLRAGGANTGELFFGEGSRLTVL.

This clonotype has a count of ten or more. This sequence joins TRBV7-2 and TRBJ2-1, with D tentatively TRBD1 (6 bases). The CDR3 loop spans 15 amino acids. Germline-derived CDR1 and CDR2 are SGHTA and FQGNSA. Trimming shortened V by 5 bases and J by 0 bases, and 11 bases separated the two germline ends. CDR3: CASSVDSRSYNEQFF. For the CDR3, the DNA is TGTGCCAGCAGCGTGGACAGTCGCTCCTACAATGAGCAGTTCTTC.

This clonotype was found many times. V is TRBV6-6 and J is TRBJ2-1; 7 positions agree with TRBD2. Trimming cost V 8 bases and J 4 bases; bases outside gene matches: 5. CDR3 length: 13 amino acids. The germline CDR1 and CDR2 sequences are MNHNY and SVGAGI (reference sequence). The CDR3 coding sequence is TGTGCCAGCGGTACTAGCGAATACAATGAGCAGTTCTTC. This codes for CASGTSEYNEQFF.

Only a few counts were recorded for this clonotype. One end of the junction varies from germline; a read error may be responsible. V is TRBV5-1 and J is TRBJ2-1; TRBD1 agrees at 8 bases. There are 13 residues in the CDR3. From germline, CDR1 is SGHRS and CDR2 YFSETQ. The CDR3 sequence: CASSAEGPDRAIF. The CDR3 bases are TGCGCCAGCAGCGCGGAAGGTCCGGACAGGGCGATCTTC.

This clonotype appeared many times. This sequence joins TRBV7-9 and TRBJ2-5; D assignment may be TRBD1 or TRBD2 (5 bases each). Germline-derived CDR1 and CDR2 are SEHNR and FQNEAQ (reference sequence). Trimming removed 0 bases from V and 4 bases from J, with 12 bases in between. CDR3 length equals 15 residues. CDR3 bases: TGTGCCAGCAGCTTAGCGGCTGGGACGGTAGAGACCCAGTACTTC. This sequence encodes CASSLAAGTVETQYF.

This clonotype was detected ten times or more. The chain combines TRBV15 with TRBJ1-6; a possible D gene is TRBD1 (5 bases). The CDR3 runs 17 residues. Germline values: CDR1 LNHNV, CDR2 YYDKDF (reference sequence). Trimming pared 1 base from V and 3 bases from J, leaving 13 bases between. CDR3 DNA: TGTGCCACCAGCAGAGTTGGGGCGGGACTCTATAATTCACCCCTCCACTTT. Amino acid sequence: CATSRVGAGLYNSPLHF.

In this sample, this clonotype turned up many times. This chain connects TRBV29-1 to TRBJ2-1; D unresolved. Germline V lookup: CDR1 SQVTM, CDR2 ANQGSEA. This CDR3 is built from 11 residues. Trimming pared 3 bases from V and 3 bases from J, leaving 3 bases between. CDR3 sequence (DNA): TGCAGCGTTGACGTCTACAATGAGCAGTTCTTC. Translated, it gives CSVDVYNEQFF.

This clonotype was seen ten or more times. The chain couples TRBV2 to TRBJ2-7; a possible D gene is TRBD1 (6 bases). This CDR3 is 11 amino acids long. Trimming left V 7 bases short and J 6 bases short, with 10 bases between. Looked up from germline, CDR1 is SNHLY and CDR2 is FYNNEI. Written as DNA, the CDR3 is TGTGCCAGCACCAGGGGTGTCGAGCAGTACGTC. As protein: CASTRGVEQYV.

The sample holds many counts of this clonotype. The chain recombines TRBV29-1 with TRBJ2-1; perhaps TRBD1 as D (5 bases). The CDR3 sequence is 17 residues long. Trimming pared 6 bases from V and 3 bases from J, leaving 24 bases between. Germline CDR1 reads SQVTM; CDR2 reads ANQGSEA. The CDR3 DNA follows: TGCAGCGTGACAGCCTTTGGGGCAACAGTAGACTACAATGAGCAGTTCTTC. Protein: CSVTAFGATVDYNEQFF.